These 5 T cell receptor beta chains were sequenced from one sample in a study of T cell changes during pregnancy in multiple sclerosis. Method: immunoSEQ multiplex PCR; TCRdb's copy keeps in-frame clones and lacks some. The sample holds over 55,000 clones, approximately 90% seen once. Sequenced sample: peripheral blood from another person, used as feeder cells. The receptor source for this set is a human donor whose cells served as feeder cells for cultures in a pregnancy study.

This chain links TRBV7-2 with TRBJ2-7; D gene uncertain. The CDR3 has 15 residues. Trimming pared 1 base from V and 0 bases from J, leaving 10 bases between. CDR1 and CDR2 (germline): SGHTA, FQGNSA. The CDR3: CASSLGWAGSYEQYF. In DNA, the CDR3 is TGTGCCAGCAGCTTAGGCTGGGCCGGCTCCTACGAGCAGTACTTC.

CDR3 sequence reads: CAWRSGGGQPQHF. As DNA, the CDR3 is TGTGCCTGGAGGTCGGGGGGCGGTCAGCCCCAGCATTTT. The V call is TRBV30, the J call TRBJ1-5, with TRBD1 as a possible D gene (6 bases). Germline CDR1 reads GTSNPN; CDR2 reads SVGIG (reference sequence). The ends were cut back, 3 bases at V and 6 bases at J, with 12 bases in the middle. The CDR3 runs 13 residues.

The V call is TRBV28, the J call TRBJ2-7; D is unresolved. The length of the CDR3 is 12 residues. CDR1 is MDHEN, CDR2 SYDVKM, per germline. V dropped 3 bases and J dropped 4 bases, with 7 bases sitting between them. The CDR3 reads CASSLKGYEQYF. DNA of the CDR3: TGTGCCAGCAGTTTGAAAGGGTACGAGCAGTACTTC.

This clone was seen only once. The chain joins TRBV28 to TRBJ1-5; D is undetermined. This CDR3 spans 17 amino acids. CDR1 is MDHEN and CDR2 is SYDVKM in the germline V gene. V gave up 4 bases and J gave up 0 bases, with 16 bases separating them. The CDR3 sequence is CASSSRSQIYSNQPQHF. CDR3 nucleotides: TGTGCCAGCAGTTCCCGGTCCCAGATCTATAGCAATCAGCCCCAGCATTTT.

This clone was counted a single time. The V call is TRBV6-5, the J call TRBJ2-7; TRBD1 matches 8 bases. The V gene end was trimmed by 6 bases and the J gene end by 7 bases; junction bases not matched to a gene: 11. The germline V gene has CDR1 MNHEY and CDR2 SVGAGI. This CDR3 comprises 14 residues. The CDR3 spells CASRAGTGGLEQYF. The CDR3 nucleotides are TGTGCCAGCAGAGCCGGGACAGGAGGTCTGGAGCAGTACTTC.